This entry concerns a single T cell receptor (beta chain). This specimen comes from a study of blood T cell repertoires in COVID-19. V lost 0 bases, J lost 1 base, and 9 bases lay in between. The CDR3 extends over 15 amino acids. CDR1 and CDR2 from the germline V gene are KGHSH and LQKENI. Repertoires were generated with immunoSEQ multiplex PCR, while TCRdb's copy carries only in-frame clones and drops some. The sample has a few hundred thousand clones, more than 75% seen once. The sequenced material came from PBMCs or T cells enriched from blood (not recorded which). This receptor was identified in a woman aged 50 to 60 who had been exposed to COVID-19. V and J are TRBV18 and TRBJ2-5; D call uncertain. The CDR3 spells CASSPPSTLQETQYF. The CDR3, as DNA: TGTGCCAGCTCACCACCGTCTACCCTCCAAGAGACCCAGTACTTC.